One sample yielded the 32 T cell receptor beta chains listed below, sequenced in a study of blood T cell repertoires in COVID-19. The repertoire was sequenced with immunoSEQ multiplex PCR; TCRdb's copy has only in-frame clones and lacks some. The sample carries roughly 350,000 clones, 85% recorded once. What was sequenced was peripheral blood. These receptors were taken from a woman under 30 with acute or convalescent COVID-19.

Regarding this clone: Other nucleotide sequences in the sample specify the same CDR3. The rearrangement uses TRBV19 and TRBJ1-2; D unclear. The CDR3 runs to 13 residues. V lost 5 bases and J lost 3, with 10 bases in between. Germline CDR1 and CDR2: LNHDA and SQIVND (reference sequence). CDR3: CASSFRGDYGYTF. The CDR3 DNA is TGTGCCAGTAGTTTCCGCGGAGACTATGGCTACACCTTC.

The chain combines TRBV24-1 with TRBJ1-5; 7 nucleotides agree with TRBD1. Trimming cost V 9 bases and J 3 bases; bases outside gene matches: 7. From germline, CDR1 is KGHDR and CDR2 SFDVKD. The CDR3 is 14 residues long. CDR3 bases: TGTGCCACCGCAGGGGGTGAGGACAATCAGCCCCAGCATTTT. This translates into CATAGGEDNQPQHF.

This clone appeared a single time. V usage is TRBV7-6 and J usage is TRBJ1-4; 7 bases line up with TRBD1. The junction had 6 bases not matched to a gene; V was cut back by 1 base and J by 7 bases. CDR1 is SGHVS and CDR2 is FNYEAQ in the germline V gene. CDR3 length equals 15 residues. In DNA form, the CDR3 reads TGTGCCAGCAGCTTAGGTAGGGGGCCGGGTGAAAAACTGTTTTTT. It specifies CASSLGRGPGEKLFF.

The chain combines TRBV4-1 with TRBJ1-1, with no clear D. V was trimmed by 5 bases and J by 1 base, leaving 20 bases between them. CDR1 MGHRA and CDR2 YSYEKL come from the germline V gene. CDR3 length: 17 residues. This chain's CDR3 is CASSVRPGSPSNTEAFF. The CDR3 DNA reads TGCGCCAGCAGCGTGCGGCCGGGTTCCCCCTCGAACACTGAAGCTTTCTTT.

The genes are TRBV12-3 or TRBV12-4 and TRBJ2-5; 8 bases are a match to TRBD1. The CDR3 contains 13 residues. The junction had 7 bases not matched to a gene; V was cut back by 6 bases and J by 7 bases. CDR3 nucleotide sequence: TGTGCCAGCAGACGGACAGGGAGCTTGACCCAGTACTTC. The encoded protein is CASRRTGSLTQYF.

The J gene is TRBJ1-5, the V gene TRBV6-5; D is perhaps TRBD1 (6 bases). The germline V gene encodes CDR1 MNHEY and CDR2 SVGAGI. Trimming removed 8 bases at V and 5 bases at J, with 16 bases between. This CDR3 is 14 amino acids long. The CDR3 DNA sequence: TGTGCCAGCGCCCAGGACAGTCAATATCAGCCCCAGCATTTT. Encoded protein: CASAQDSQYQPQHF.

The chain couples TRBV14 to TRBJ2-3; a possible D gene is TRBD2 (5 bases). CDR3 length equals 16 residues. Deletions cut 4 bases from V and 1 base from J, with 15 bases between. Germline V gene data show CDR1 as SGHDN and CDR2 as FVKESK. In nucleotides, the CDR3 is TGTGCCAGCAGCCTGTCTTATTTGCGGGGCACAGATACGCAGTATTTT. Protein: CASSLSYLRGTDTQYF.

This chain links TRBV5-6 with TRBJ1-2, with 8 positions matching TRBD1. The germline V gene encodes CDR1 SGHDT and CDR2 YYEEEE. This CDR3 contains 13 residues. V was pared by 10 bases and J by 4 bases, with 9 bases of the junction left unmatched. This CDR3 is CAGRQQGGYGYTF. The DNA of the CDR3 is TGTGCCGGAAGGCAACAGGGGGGCTATGGCTACACCTTC.

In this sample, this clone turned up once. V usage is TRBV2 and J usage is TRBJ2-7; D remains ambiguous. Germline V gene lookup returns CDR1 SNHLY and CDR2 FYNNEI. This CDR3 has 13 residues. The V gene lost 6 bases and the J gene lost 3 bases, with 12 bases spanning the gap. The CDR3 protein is CASRSDGYYEQYF. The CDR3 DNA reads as TGTGCCAGCAGATCCGACGGGTACTACGAGCAGTACTTC.

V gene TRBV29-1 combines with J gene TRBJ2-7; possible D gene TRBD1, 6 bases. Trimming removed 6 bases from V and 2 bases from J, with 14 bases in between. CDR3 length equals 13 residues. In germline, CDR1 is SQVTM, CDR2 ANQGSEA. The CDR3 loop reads CSVEKQGPYEQYF. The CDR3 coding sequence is TGCAGCGTGGAAAAACAGGGACCCTACGAGCAGTACTTC.

Here the CDR3 reads CASSPTGTGVIGLHF. The CDR3 nucleotides are TGTGCCAGCAGCCCCACCGGGACAGGGGTAATTGGCCTCCACTTT. The chain links TRBV7-6 to TRBJ1-6, with TRBD1 identical over 10 bases. This CDR3 comprises 15 residues. CDR1 is SGHVS, CDR2 FNYEAQ, per germline. J gave up 15 bases and V 5 bases, and 13 bases lay outside the gene matches.

This CDR3 reads CAWSVSLNRGNQPQHF. The CDR3 bases are TGTGCCTGGAGTGTCTCCCTTAACAGGGGAAATCAGCCCCAGCATTTT. This chain joins TRBV30 and TRBJ1-5; 7 bases align to TRBD1. The germline CDR1 and CDR2 sequences are GTSNPN and SVGIG (reference sequence). The V gene end was trimmed by 0 bases and the J gene end by 4 bases; junction bases not matched to a gene: 9. This CDR3 has 16 residues.

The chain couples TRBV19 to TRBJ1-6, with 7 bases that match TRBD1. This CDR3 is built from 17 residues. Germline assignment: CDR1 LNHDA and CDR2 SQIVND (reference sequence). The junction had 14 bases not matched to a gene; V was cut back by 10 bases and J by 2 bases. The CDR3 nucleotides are TGTGCCACCCGAGGGACAGCCTCACATACCTATAATTCACCCCTCCACTTT. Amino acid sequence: CATRGTASHTYNSPLHF.

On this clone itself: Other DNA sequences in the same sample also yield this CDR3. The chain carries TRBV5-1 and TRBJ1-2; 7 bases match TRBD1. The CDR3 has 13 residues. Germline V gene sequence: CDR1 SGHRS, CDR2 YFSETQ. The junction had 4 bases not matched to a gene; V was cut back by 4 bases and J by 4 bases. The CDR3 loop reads CASSLGQSYGYTF. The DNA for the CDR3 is TGCGCCAGCAGCCTGGGACAGAGCTATGGCTACACCTTC.

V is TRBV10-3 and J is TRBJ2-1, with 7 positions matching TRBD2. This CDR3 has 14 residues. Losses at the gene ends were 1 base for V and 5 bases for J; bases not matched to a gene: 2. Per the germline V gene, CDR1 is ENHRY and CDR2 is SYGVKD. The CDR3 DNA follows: TGTGCCATCAGTGAGTGGGAGGGAAACAATGAGCAGTTCTTC. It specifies CAISEWEGNNEQFF.

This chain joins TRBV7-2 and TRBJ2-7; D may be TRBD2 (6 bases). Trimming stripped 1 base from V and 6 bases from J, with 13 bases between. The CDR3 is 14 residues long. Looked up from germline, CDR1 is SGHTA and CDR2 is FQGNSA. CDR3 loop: CASSLEDTGVEQYF. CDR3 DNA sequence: TGTGCCAGCAGCTTAGAAGATACGGGGGTCGAGCAGTACTTC.

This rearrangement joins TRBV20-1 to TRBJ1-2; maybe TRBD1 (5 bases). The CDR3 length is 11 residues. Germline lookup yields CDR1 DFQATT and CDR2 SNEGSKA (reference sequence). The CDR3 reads CSPDSNYGYTF. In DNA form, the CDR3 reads TGCAGCCCTGACAGTAACTATGGCTACACCTTC.

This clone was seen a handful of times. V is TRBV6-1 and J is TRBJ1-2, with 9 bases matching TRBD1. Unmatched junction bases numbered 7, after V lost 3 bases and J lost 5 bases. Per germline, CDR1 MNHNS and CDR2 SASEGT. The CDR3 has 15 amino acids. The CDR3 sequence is CASSESTGGGYGYTF. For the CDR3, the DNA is TGTGCCAGCAGTGAGTCGACAGGGGGAGGATATGGCTACACCTTC.

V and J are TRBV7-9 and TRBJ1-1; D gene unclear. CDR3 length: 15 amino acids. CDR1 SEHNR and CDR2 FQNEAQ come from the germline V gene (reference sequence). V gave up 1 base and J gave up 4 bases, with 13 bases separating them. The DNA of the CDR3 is TGTGCCAGCAGCTTAGAAGCGGGCGGAAGCACTGAAGCTTTCTTT. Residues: CASSLEAGGSTEAFF. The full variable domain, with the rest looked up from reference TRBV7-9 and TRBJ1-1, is DTGVSQNPRHKITKRGQNVTFRCDPISEHNRLYWYRQTLGQGPEFLTYFQNEAQLEKSRLLSDRFSAERPKGSFSTLEIQRTEQGDSAMYLCASSLEAGGSTEAFFGQGTRLTVV.

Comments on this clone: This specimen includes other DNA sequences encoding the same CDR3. This CDR3 reads CASSVGSSSEQYF. The CDR3 nucleotides read TGTGCCAGCAGCGTAGGATCCTCCAGTGAGCAGTACTTC. This chain connects TRBV9 to TRBJ2-7; D uncertain. V lost 0 bases and J lost 7, with 11 bases in between. This CDR3 is built from 13 residues. Germline V gene sequence: CDR1 SGDLS, CDR2 YYNGEE.

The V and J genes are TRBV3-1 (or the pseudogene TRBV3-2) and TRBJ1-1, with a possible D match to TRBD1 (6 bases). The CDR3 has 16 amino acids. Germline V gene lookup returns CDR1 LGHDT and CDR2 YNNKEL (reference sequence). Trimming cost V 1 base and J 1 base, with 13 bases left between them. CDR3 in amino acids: CASSQAQGPKNTEAFF. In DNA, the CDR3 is TGTGCCAGCAGCCAAGCGCAGGGGCCAAAGAACACTGAAGCTTTCTTT.

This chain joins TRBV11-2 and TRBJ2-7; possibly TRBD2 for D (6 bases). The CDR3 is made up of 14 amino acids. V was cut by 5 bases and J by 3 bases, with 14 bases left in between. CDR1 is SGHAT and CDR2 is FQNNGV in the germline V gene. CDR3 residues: CASSLRAAGYEQYF. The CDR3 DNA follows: TGTGCCAGCAGCCTCCGGGCAGCGGGCTACGAGCAGTACTTC.

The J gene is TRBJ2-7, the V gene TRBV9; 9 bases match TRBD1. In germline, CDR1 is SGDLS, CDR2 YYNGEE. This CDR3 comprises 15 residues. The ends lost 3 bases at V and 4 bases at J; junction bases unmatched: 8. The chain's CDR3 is CASSAGQGFLYEQYF. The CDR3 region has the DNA TGTGCCAGCAGCGCCGGACAGGGGTTTTTGTACGAGCAGTACTTC.

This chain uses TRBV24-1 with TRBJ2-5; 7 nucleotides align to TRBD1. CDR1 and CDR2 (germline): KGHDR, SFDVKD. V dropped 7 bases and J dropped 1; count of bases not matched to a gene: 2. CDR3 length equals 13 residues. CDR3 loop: CATRSGGQETQYF. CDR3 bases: TGTGCCACCAGGTCAGGGGGCCAAGAGACCCAGTACTTC.

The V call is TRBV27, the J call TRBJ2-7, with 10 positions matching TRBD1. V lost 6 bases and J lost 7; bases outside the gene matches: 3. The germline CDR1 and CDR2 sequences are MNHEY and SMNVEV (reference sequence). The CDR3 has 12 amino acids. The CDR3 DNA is TGTGCCAGCAGGGACAGGGGGTTTGAGCAGTACTTC. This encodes CASRDRGFEQYF.

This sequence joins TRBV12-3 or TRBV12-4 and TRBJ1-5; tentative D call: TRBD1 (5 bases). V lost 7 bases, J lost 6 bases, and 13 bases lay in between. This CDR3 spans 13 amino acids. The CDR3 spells CASTRGGAQPQHF. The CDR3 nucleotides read TGTGCCAGCACCCGCGGCGGGGCTCAGCCCCAGCATTTT.

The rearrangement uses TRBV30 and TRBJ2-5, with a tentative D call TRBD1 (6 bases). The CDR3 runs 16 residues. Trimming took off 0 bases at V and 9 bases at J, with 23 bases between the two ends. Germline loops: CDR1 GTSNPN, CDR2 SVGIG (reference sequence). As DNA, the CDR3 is TGTGCCTGGAGTGTACCGGGTTCAGGGGTTGAGGGGGCCCAGTACTTC. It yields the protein CAWSVPGSGVEGAQYF.

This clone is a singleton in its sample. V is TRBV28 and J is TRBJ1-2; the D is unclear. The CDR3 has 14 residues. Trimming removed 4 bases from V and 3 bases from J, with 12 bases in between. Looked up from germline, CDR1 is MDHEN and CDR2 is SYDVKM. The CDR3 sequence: CASSSSRVDYGYTF. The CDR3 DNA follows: TGTGCCAGCAGTTCGTCCCGAGTGGACTATGGCTACACCTTC.

The chain's CDR3 is CASGRPLANEQFF. The DNA for the CDR3 is TGTGCCAGCGGCCGCCCCCTAGCTAATGAGCAGTTCTTC. The chain recombines TRBV27 with TRBJ2-1; D may be TRBD2 (5 bases). The CDR3 has 13 residues. Germline values: CDR1 MNHEY, CDR2 SMNVEV (reference sequence). V was shortened by 8 bases and J by 7 bases, with 15 bases between the two germline ends.

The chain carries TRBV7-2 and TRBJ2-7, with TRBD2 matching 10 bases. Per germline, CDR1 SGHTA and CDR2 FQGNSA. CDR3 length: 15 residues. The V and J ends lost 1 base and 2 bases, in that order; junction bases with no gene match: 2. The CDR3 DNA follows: TGTGCCAGCAGCTTAGAGGGACTAGCGACCTACGAGCAGTACTTC. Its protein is CASSLEGLATYEQYF. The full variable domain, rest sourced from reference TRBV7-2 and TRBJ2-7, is GAGVSQSPSNKVTEKGKDVELRCDPISGHTALYWYRQSLGQGLEFLIYFQGNSAPDKSGLPSDRFSAERTGGSVSTLTIQRTQQEDSAVYLCASSLEGLATYEQYFGPGTRLTVT.

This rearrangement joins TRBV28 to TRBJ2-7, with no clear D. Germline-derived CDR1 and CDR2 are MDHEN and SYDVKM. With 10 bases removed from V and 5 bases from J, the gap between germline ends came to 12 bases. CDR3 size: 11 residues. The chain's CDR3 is CATSNIHEQYF. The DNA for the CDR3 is TGTGCCACCTCTAATATCCACGAGCAGTACTTC.

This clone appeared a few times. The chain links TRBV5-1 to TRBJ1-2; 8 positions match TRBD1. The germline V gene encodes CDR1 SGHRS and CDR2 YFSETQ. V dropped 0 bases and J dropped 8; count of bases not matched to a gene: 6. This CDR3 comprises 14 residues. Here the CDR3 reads CASSLEGQGQGYTF. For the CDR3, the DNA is TGCGCCAGCAGCTTGGAAGGACAGGGACAAGGCTACACCTTC.